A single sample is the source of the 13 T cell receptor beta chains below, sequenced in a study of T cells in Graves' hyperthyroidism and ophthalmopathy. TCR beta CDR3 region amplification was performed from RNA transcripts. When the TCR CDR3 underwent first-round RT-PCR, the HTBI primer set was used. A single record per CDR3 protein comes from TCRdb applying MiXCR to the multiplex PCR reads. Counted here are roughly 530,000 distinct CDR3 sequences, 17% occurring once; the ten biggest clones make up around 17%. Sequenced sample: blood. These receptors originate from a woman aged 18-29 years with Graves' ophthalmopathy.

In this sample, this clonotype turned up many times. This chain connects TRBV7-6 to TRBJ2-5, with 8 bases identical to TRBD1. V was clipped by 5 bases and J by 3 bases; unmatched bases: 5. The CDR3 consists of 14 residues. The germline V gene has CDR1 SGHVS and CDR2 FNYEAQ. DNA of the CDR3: TGTGCCAGCAGCATTGGACAGGGAAAAGAGACCCAGTACTTC. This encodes CASSIGQGKETQYF.

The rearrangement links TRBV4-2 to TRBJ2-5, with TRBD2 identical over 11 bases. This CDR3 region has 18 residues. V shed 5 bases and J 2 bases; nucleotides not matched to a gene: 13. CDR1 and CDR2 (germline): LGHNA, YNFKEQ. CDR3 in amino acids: CASSRPSRASGGQETQYF. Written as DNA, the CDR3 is TGTGCCAGCAGCAGACCTTCGAGGGCTAGCGGGGGGCAAGAGACCCAGTACTTC.

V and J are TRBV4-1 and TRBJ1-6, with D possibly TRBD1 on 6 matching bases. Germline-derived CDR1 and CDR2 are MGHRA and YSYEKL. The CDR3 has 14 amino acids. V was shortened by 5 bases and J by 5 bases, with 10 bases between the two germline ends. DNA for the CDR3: TGCGCCAGCAGCTCAGGGGAGGATAATTCACCCCTCCACTTT. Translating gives CASSSGEDNSPLHF.

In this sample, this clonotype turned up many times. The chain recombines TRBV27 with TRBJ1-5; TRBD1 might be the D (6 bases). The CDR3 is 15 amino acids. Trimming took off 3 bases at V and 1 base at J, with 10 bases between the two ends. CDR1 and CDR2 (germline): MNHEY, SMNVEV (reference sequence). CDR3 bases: TGTGCCAGCAGTTTGGACAGCATCAGCAATCAGCCCCAGCATTTT. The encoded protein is CASSLDSISNQPQHF.

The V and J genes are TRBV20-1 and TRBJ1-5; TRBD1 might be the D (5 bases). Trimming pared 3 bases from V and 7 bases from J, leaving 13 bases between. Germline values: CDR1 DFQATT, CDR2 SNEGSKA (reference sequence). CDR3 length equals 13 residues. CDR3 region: CSASAGRWQPQHF. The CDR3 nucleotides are TGCAGTGCTAGTGCGGGACGTTGGCAGCCCCAGCATTTT.

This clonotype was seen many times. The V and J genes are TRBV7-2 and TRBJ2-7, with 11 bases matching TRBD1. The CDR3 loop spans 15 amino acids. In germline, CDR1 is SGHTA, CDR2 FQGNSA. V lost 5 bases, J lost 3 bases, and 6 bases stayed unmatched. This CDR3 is CASSAAGTGGYEQYF. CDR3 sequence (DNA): TGTGCCAGCAGCGCCGCCGGGACAGGGGGCTACGAGCAGTACTTC.

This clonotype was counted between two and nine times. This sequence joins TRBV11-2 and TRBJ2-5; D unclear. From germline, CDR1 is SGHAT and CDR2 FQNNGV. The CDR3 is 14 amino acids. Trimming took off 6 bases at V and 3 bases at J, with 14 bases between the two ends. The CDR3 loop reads CASSPTYGKETQYF. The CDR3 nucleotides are TGTGCCAGCAGTCCAACCTATGGGAAAGAGACCCAGTACTTC.

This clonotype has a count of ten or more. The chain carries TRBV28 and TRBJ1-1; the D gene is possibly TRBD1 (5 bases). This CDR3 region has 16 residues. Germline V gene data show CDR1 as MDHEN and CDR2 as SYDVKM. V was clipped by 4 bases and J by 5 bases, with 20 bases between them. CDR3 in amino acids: CASSYGTEGGGTEAFF. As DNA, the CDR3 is TGTGCCAGCAGTTACGGGACTGAGGGTGGGGGGACTGAAGCTTTCTTT. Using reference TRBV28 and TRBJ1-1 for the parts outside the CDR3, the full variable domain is DVKVTQSSRYLVKRTGEKVFLECVQDMDHENMFWYRQDPGLGLRLIYFSYDVKMKEKGDIPEGYSVSREKKERFSLILESASTNQTSMYLCASSYGTEGGGTEAFFGQGTRLTVV.

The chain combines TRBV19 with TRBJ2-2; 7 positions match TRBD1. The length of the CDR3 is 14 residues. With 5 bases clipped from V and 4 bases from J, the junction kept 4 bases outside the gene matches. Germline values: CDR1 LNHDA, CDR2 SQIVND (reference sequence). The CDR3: CASSWGQSTGELFF. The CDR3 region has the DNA TGTGCCAGTAGTTGGGGACAGAGCACCGGGGAGCTGTTTTTT. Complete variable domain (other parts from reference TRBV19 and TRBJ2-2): DGGITQSPKYLFRKEGQNVTLSCEQNLNHDAMYWYRQDPGQGLRLIYYSQIVNDFQKGDIAEGYSVSREKKESFPLTVTSAQKNPTAFYLCASSWGQSTGELFFGEGSRLTVL.

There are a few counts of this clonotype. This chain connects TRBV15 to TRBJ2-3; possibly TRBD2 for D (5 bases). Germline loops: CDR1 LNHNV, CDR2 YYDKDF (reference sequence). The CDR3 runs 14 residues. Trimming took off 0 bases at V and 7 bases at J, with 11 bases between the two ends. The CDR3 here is CATSRDSGSNTQYF. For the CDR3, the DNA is TGTGCCACCAGCAGAGATTCGGGGTCCAATACGCAGTATTTT.

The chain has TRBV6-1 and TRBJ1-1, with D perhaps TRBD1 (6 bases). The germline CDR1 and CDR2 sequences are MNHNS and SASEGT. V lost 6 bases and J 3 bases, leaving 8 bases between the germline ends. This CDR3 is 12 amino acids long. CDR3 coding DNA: TGTGCCAGCAGGGACAGCTACACTGAAGCTTTCTTT. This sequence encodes CASRDSYTEAFF.

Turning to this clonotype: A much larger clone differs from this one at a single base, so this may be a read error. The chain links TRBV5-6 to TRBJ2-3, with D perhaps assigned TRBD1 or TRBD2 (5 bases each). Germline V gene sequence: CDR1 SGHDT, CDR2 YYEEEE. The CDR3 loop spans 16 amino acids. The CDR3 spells CASSSTRDDSTNTQYF. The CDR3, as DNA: TGTGCCAGCAGCTCGACCCGGGACGATAGCACAAATACGCAGTATTTT.

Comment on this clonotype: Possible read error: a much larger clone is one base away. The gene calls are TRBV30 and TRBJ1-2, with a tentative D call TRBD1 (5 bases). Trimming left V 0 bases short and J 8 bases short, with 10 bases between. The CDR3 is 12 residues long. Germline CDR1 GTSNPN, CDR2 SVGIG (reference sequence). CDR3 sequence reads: CAWSVRGSGYTF. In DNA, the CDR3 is TGTGCCTGGAGTGTGAGGGGTTCCGGCTACACCTTC.